Listed below are T cell receptor beta chains from one sample, sequenced in a study of CD8+ T cells in alopecia areata. Measured with immunoSEQ multiplex PCR; TCRdb has only the in-frame clones, and not every one. The profile covers 180,000 or so clones, with approximately 70% appearing a single time and 10% to 12% taken by the ten largest. The starting material was CD8+ T cells sorted from blood, obtained at week 0. These receptors came from a human donor with alopecia areata. The CDR3 runs from the conserved cysteine through the conserved F or W. The order of the fields is J gene, V gene, D gene, CDR3 protein. D genes are given only for firm matches.

TRBJ1-2 | TRBV29-1 | - | CSVWTEISYGYTF
TRBJ2-1 | TRBV18 | - | CASSPSGSYNEQFF
TRBJ1-2 | TRBV27 | TRBD1 | CASRPGQGPKRGGYTF
TRBJ2-7 | TRBV6-5 | - | CASSLNSRAYEQYF
TRBJ1-2 | TRBV13 | - | CASSLGRIYGYTF
TRBJ1-1 | TRBV12-5 | TRBD1 | CASGLGQAMNTEAFF
TRBJ2-7 | TRBV5-1 | - | CASSFEDNPFYEQYF
TRBJ1-5 | TRBV5-1 | - | CASRGDGNQPQHF
TRBJ2-7 | TRBV29-1 | TRBD1 | CSVGTGQSYEQYF
TRBJ1-5 | TRBV23-1 | - | CASRFPGGQPQHF
TRBJ2-5 | TRBV7-8 | TRBD2 | CASSLERGGQETQYF
TRBJ1-2 | TRBV29-1 | - | CSVEEGNYGYTF
TRBJ2-7 | TRBV5-6 | - | CASSPVTVDEQYF
TRBJ2-3 | TRBV7-6 | TRBD2 | CASSLGGGGDTQYF
TRBJ2-7 | TRBV29-1 | - | CSVVTTTDYEQYF
TRBJ2-7 | TRBV4-1 | TRBD1 | CASSQGGTGLLSEQYF
TRBJ2-1 | TRBV14 | TRBD1 | CASSPWGQEDNEQFF
TRBJ2-5 | TRBV13 | - | CASSIAGNQETQYF
TRBJ2-5 | TRBV5-1 | - | CASSFDGTQYF
TRBJ2-5 | TRBV7-7 | - | CASSFVGETQYF
TRBJ2-5 | TRBV2 | TRBD2 | CASSESGGAGETQYF
TRBJ2-7 | TRBV15 | - | CATSRGTSGVYEQYF
TRBJ2-1 | TRBV29-1 | - | CSVEEEQKGVPSNEQFF
TRBJ2-3 | TRBV30 | - | CAWRDIRDTQYF
TRBJ2-3 | TRBV7-9 | TRBD1 | CASTSGDTGGADTQYF
TRBJ2-1 | TRBV14 | - | CASRDTTYNEQFF
TRBJ2-1 | TRBV2 | - | CARFANEQFF
TRBJ1-2 | TRBV7-8 | - | CASSLGVGRTNYGYTF
TRBJ1-2 | TRBV25-1 | - | CASSESQDGGGGYTF
TRBJ2-1 | TRBV6-1 | TRBD1 | CASSDRQGPTYNEQFF
TRBJ1-2 | TRBV14 | TRBD1 | CASSPSDRDEYGYTF
TRBJ2-5 | TRBV27 | - | CASSLFGQGGETQYF
TRBJ2-2 | TRBV30 | - | CAWSVSTGELFF
TRBJ2-5 | TRBV9 | - | CASSTSAGKTQYF
TRBJ2-2 | TRBV30 | - | CAWKTGELFF
TRBJ1-2 | TRBV2 | - | CASPGNYGYTF
TRBJ1-1 | TRBV23-1 | - | CASSQWGFAEAFF
TRBJ1-1 | TRBV19 | TRBD1 | CASRDRVDTEAFF
TRBJ2-7 | TRBV11-2 | - | CASRGASYEQYF
TRBJ2-5 | TRBV4-2 | - | CASSQDSPSETQYF
TRBJ2-2 | TRBV27 | TRBD2 | CASSPGGAGELFF
TRBJ2-7 | TRBV7-9 | - | CASIQNGEQYF
TRBJ1-1 | TRBV7-6 | - | CASSRGTQLNTEAFF
TRBJ1-3 | TRBV29-1 | TRBD1 | CSVEDPSQGRGAIYF
TRBJ2-5 | TRBV6-5 | - | CASGGSETQYF
TRBJ1-2 | TRBV27 | TRBD1 | CASSFSGTGYGYTF
TRBJ2-1 | TRBV9 | - | CASSTRSSYNEQFF
TRBJ2-7 | TRBV5-1 | - | CASSLGLHTNSYEQYF
TRBJ2-2 | TRBV6-1 | - | CAIMWGPNTGELFF
TRBJ2-3 | TRBV13 | TRBD1 | CASSPRDRGYDTQYF
TRBJ2-1 | TRBV7-7 | - | CASALSVSSYNEQFF